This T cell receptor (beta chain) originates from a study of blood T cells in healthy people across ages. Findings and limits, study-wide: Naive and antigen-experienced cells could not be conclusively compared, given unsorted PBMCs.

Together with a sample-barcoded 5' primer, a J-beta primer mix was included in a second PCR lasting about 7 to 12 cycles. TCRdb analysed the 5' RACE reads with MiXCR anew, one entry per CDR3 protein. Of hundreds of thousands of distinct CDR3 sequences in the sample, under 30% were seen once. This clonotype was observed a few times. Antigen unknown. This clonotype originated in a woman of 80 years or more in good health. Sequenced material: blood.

CDR3 nucleotide sequence: TGTGCCAGCAGCTTGGATTATAAGGCACAGCCCCAGCATTTT. It codes for CASSLDYKAQPQHF. The chain is built from TRBV5-5 and TRBJ1-5; D gene uncertain. Trimming cost V 0 bases and J 7 bases, with 11 bases left between them. This CDR3 has 14 residues. Germline loops: CDR1 SGHKS, CDR2 YYEKEE (reference sequence).